A selection of T cell receptor beta chains follows, all from one sample in a study of OX40 agonist ivuxolimab in advanced cancers. Some clones are missing from TCRdb's copy, which holds only in-frame ones; the method was immunoSEQ multiplex PCR. The sample has around 41,000 clones, 85% to 90% seen once; the top ten hold about 5.5%. Specimen: CD4+ or CD8+ T cells sorted from blood, collected in a trial of the OX40 agonist ivuxolimab. All receptors come from an adult with an advanced solid tumor such as melanoma, head and neck, liver or kidney cancer. Both conserved end residues are part of each CDR3. Each record gives: clone size, V gene, D gene, J gene, CDR3 protein, CDR3 DNA. A D gene is named only where the DNA matches it firmly. Expanded clones get a size class; other rows say once, few or many, or leave the size out.

clone size: NA; V gene: TRBV27; D gene: NA; J gene: TRBJ2-7; CDR3 protein: CASRTSGGDEQYF; CDR3 DNA: TGTGCCAGCAGGACTTCAGGGGGGGACGAGCAGTACTTC
clone size: NA; V gene: TRBV2; D gene: TRBD1; J gene: TRBJ1-5; CDR3 protein: CATKDRENQPQHF; CDR3 DNA: TGTGCCACCAAGGACAGGGAGAATCAGCCCCAGCATTTT
clone size: once; V gene: TRBV19; D gene: NA; J gene: TRBJ1-5; CDR3 protein: CASIPTPERNQPQHF; CDR3 DNA: TGTGCCAGTATTCCGACACCTGAAAGGAATCAGCCCCAGCATTTT
clone size: NA; V gene: TRBV19; D gene: TRBD1; J gene: TRBJ2-1; CDR3 protein: CASSTGQGGQFF; CDR3 DNA: TGTGCCAGTAGCACGGGACAGGGTGGGCAGTTCTTC
clone size: once; V gene: TRBV10-1; D gene: TRBD1; J gene: TRBJ2-3; CDR3 protein: CASSDLGQGSPDTQYF; CDR3 DNA: TGCGCCAGCAGTGATTTAGGACAGGGGAGTCCAGATACGCAGTATTTT
clone size: NA; V gene: TRBV9; D gene: TRBD1; J gene: TRBJ2-1; CDR3 protein: CASSPSGQGMAYNEQFF; CDR3 DNA: TGTGCCAGCAGCCCCTCGGGACAGGGGATGGCCTACAATGAGCAGTTCTTC
clone size: NA; V gene: TRBV20-1; D gene: NA; J gene: TRBJ1-2; CDR3 protein: CTCLGGDGYTF; CDR3 DNA: TGCACCTGCTTGGGGGGGGATGGCTACACCTTC
clone size: NA; V gene: TRBV2; D gene: NA; J gene: TRBJ2-7; CDR3 protein: CASSDWQYEQYF; CDR3 DNA: TGTGCCAGCAGTGATTGGCAATACGAGCAGTACTTC
clone size: once; V gene: TRBV9; D gene: NA; J gene: TRBJ1-3; CDR3 protein: CASSVEGGGNTIYF; CDR3 DNA: TGTGCCAGCAGCGTAGAGGGGGGAGGAAACACCATATATTTT
clone size: NA; V gene: TRBV7-9; D gene: NA; J gene: TRBJ2-2; CDR3 protein: CASSLSGLGELFF; CDR3 DNA: TGTGCCAGCAGCTTATCGGGGCTCGGGGAGCTGTTTTTT
clone size: NA; V gene: TRBV6-5; D gene: TRBD1; J gene: TRBJ1-2; CDR3 protein: CASRSVGRQGLGYTF; CDR3 DNA: TGTGCCAGCCGCTCCGTTGGGAGACAGGGGCTTGGCTACACCTTC
clone size: NA; V gene: TRBV19; D gene: NA; J gene: TRBJ2-7; CDR3 protein: CASRRDSYYEQYF; CDR3 DNA: TGTGCCAGTAGGCGGGACAGTTACTACGAGCAGTACTTC
clone size: once; V gene: TRBV15; D gene: NA; J gene: TRBJ2-7; CDR3 protein: CATSRDLDYEQYF; CDR3 DNA: TGTGCCACCAGCAGAGATCTGGATTACGAGCAGTACTTC
clone size: NA; V gene: TRBV12-2; D gene: NA; J gene: TRBJ2-2; CDR3 protein: CASRLADRAAGELFF; CDR3 DNA: TGTGCAAGTCGCTTAGCGGACAGGGCGGCCGGGGAGCTGTTTTTT
clone size: NA; V gene: TRBV9; D gene: NA; J gene: TRBJ2-6; CDR3 protein: CASSVGTPSGANVLTF; CDR3 DNA: TGTGCCAGCAGCGTTGGGACACCCTCTGGGGCCAACGTCCTGACTTTC
clone size: NA; V gene: TRBV11-3; D gene: TRBD2; J gene: TRBJ2-3; CDR3 protein: CASSPGGAGGDTQYF; CDR3 DNA: TGTGCCAGCAGCCCCGGGGGGGCAGGAGGGGATACGCAGTATTTT
clone size: NA; V gene: TRBV15; D gene: NA; J gene: TRBJ1-4; CDR3 protein: CATSQGQVGEKLFF; CDR3 DNA: TGTGCCACCAGCCAAGGCCAGGTCGGGGAAAAACTGTTTTTT
clone size: NA; V gene: TRBV30; D gene: TRBD2; J gene: TRBJ2-1; CDR3 protein: CAWSVYPLAGAGEQFF; CDR3 DNA: TGTGCCTGGAGTGTCTACCCGCTAGCGGGAGCAGGGGAGCAGTTCTTC
clone size: once; V gene: TRBV5-4; D gene: TRBD2; J gene: TRBJ2-7; CDR3 protein: CASSLAGVYEQYF; CDR3 DNA: TGTGCCAGCAGCCTAGCGGGAGTCTACGAGCAGTACTTC
clone size: NA; V gene: TRBV7-9; D gene: NA; J gene: TRBJ2-6; CDR3 protein: CASSSSGANVLTF; CDR3 DNA: TGTGCCAGCAGCTCCTCTGGGGCCAACGTCCTGACTTTC
clone size: NA; V gene: TRBV2; D gene: NA; J gene: TRBJ1-6; CDR3 protein: CASRPSTNSPLHF; CDR3 DNA: TGTGCCAGCAGGCCGAGCACTAATTCACCCCTCCACTTT
clone size: once; V gene: TRBV7-3; D gene: TRBD2; J gene: TRBJ2-2; CDR3 protein: CASRDNSGKVAGELFF; CDR3 DNA: TGTGCCAGCAGAGATAATAGCGGGAAGGTGGCCGGGGAGCTGTTTTTT
clone size: NA; V gene: TRBV7-6; D gene: TRBD1; J gene: TRBJ1-5; CDR3 protein: CASSLGTGGINQPQHF; CDR3 DNA: TGTGCCAGCAGCTTAGGGACAGGGGGCATCAATCAGCCCCAGCATTTT
clone size: NA; V gene: TRBV7-9; D gene: NA; J gene: TRBJ2-5; CDR3 protein: CASSLDGKGAAQYF; CDR3 DNA: TGTGCCAGCAGCTTAGACGGGAAGGGAGCCGCCCAGTACTTC
clone size: NA; V gene: TRBV6-4; D gene: NA; J gene: TRBJ2-1; CDR3 protein: CASSVEELSNEQFF; CDR3 DNA: TGTGCCAGCAGTGTCGAAGAACTCTCCAATGAGCAGTTCTTC
clone size: NA; V gene: TRBV29-1; D gene: NA; J gene: TRBJ2-2; CDR3 protein: CSVGISYTGELFF; CDR3 DNA: TGCAGCGTTGGGATCAGTTACACCGGGGAGCTGTTTTTT
clone size: NA; V gene: TRBV15; D gene: NA; J gene: TRBJ2-7; CDR3 protein: CATSRDLDYEQYF; CDR3 DNA: TGTGCCACCAGCAGAGATCTGGATTACGAGCAGTACTTC
clone size: once; V gene: TRBV10-3; D gene: TRBD1; J gene: TRBJ2-7; CDR3 protein: CAISESRGQGSYEQYF; CDR3 DNA: TGTGCCATCAGTGAGTCGAGGGGACAGGGTTCCTACGAGCAGTACTTC
clone size: few; V gene: TRBV18; D gene: TRBD2; J gene: TRBJ2-1; CDR3 protein: CASSPGGKNNEQFF; CDR3 DNA: TGTGCCAGCTCTCCGGGGGGAAAAAACAATGAGCAGTTCTTC
clone size: once; V gene: TRBV6-5; D gene: TRBD2; J gene: TRBJ2-5; CDR3 protein: CASSWEGPGTQYF; CDR3 DNA: TGTGCCAGCAGTTGGGAGGGTCCTGGGACCCAGTACTTC
clone size: NA; V gene: TRBV7-6; D gene: NA; J gene: TRBJ1-1; CDR3 protein: CASSLAPGVGDTEAFF; CDR3 DNA: TGTGCCAGCAGCTTAGCCCCCGGAGTAGGGGACACTGAAGCTTTCTTT
clone size: once; V gene: TRBV7-2; D gene: TRBD1; J gene: TRBJ1-6; CDR3 protein: CASSRQGLNSPLHF; CDR3 DNA: TGTGCCAGCAGCAGACAGGGCTTAAATTCACCCCTCCACTTT
clone size: NA; V gene: TRBV6-5; D gene: TRBD2; J gene: TRBJ2-1; CDR3 protein: CASKMGLAGQDEQFF; CDR3 DNA: TGTGCCAGCAAGATGGGATTAGCGGGTCAGGATGAGCAGTTCTTC
clone size: NA; V gene: TRBV10-2; D gene: NA; J gene: TRBJ1-1; CDR3 protein: CASRSRGRTEAFF; CDR3 DNA: TGCGCCAGCAGGTCCAGGGGTCGCACTGAAGCTTTCTTT